The 27 T cell receptor beta chains presented below share a single source sample, sequenced in a study of T cell repertoires in cytomegalovirus infection (dated by TCRdb to about 2019). Sequencing took place on an Illumina HiSeq 1500. In-frame beta chains were kept once TCRdb had trimmed the public reads at Q25 with fastp and called clones with MiXCR. Each entry merges the rows of one CDR3 protein and shows their most common DNA and genes. This sample gives fewer than 200,000 distinct CDR3 sequences in total; roughly 9% of them show up just once. In total, the top ten clones hold roughly 5.1% of the sample. The sequencing sample was made of PBMCs. Every receptor here comes from a human donor in good health (CMV status not recorded). Some clones in this sample may be carry-over from other donors' samples.

This clonotype has ten or more counts. The chain uses TRBV7-2 and TRBJ2-1, with D possibly being TRBD1 (5 bases). CDR3 length: 17 residues. The germline V gene has CDR1 SGHTA and CDR2 FQGNSA. Trimming shortened V by 5 bases and J by 6 bases, and 23 bases separated the two germline ends. The CDR3 here is CASSPRPRALFTNEQFF. The CDR3 DNA follows: TGTGCCAGCAGCCCCAGACCCAGGGCCTTGTTTACCAATGAGCAGTTCTTC. Full variable domain (outside the CDR3, taken from reference TRBV7-2 and TRBJ2-1): GAGVSQSPSNKVTEKGKDVELRCDPISGHTALYWYRQSLGQGLEFLIYFQGNSAPDKSGLPSDRFSAERTGGSVSTLTIQRTQQEDSAVYLCASSPRPRALFTNEQFFGPGTRLTVL.

The rearrangement links TRBV6-1 to TRBJ2-2; D gene uncertain. The CDR3 covers 13 residues. Germline CDR1 and CDR2: MNHNS and SASEGT. V lost 4 bases and J 6 bases, leaving 9 bases between the germline ends. Here the CDR3 DNA reads TGTGCCAGCAGTGTAGGGAATTCCGGGGAGCTGTTTTTT. Amino acid sequence: CASSVGNSGELFF.

Notes on this clonotype: At one of its ends the junction is not consistent with the germline gene, which may arise from a read error. The chain couples TRBV29-1 to TRBJ1-1, with no clear D. Germline V gene sequence: CDR1 SQVTM, CDR2 ANQGSEA. The CDR3 has 12 amino acids. The CDR3 DNA reads as TGCAGCGTTGAATCTCGGAACCCTGAAGCTTTCTTT. As protein: CSVESRNPEAFF.

This clonotype came up many times. The CDR3 loop is CASSLDPAGGFSQPQHF. CDR3 sequence (DNA): TGTGCCAGCAGCTTAGATCCGGCGGGGGGGTTTAGTCAGCCCCAGCATTTT. The V and J genes are TRBV7-2 and TRBJ1-5, with D possibly being TRBD1 (5 bases). Trimming pared 1 base from V and 6 bases from J, leaving 19 bases between. The CDR3 consists of 17 residues. CDR1 is SGHTA and CDR2 is FQGNSA in the germline V gene.

In this sample, this clonotype turned up many times. This chain joins TRBV7-2 and TRBJ2-2; TRBD2 aligns across 8 bases. Germline trimming cut 5 bases from V and 5 bases from J; bases unmatched to any gene: 7. The V gene's germline CDR1 is SGHTA and CDR2 FQGNSA. This CDR3 spans 15 amino acids. The CDR3 region is CASSLGASGTGELFF. In DNA form, the CDR3 reads TGTGCCAGCAGCCTGGGGGCTAGCGGGACCGGGGAGCTGTTTTTT. The complete variable domain, with remaining parts taken from reference TRBV7-2 and TRBJ2-2, reads GAGVSQSPSNKVTEKGKDVELRCDPISGHTALYWYRQSLGQGLEFLIYFQGNSAPDKSGLPSDRFSAERTGGSVSTLTIQRTQQEDSAVYLCASSLGASGTGELFFGEGSRLTVL.

This clonotype has just a few counts. The rearrangement links TRBV28 to TRBJ2-7; D unclear. The V end lost 5 bases, the J end lost 5 bases, and 16 bases lay between the germline ends. CDR3 length: 14 residues. In germline, CDR1 is MDHEN, CDR2 SYDVKM. The CDR3 reads CASSLPPGSHEQYF. In DNA form, the CDR3 reads TGTGCCAGCAGTCTCCCCCCTGGCTCGCACGAGCAGTACTTC.

The J gene is TRBJ2-2, the V gene TRBV5-1; 10 nucleotides line up with TRBD2. The germline CDR1 and CDR2 sequences are SGHRS and YFSETQ. The trim removed 3 bases at V and 5 bases at J, leaving 1 base unmatched. CDR3 size: 14 residues. The CDR3 loop is CASSWTSGTGELFF. CDR3 in DNA: TGCGCCAGCAGCTGGACTAGCGGAACCGGGGAGCTGTTTTTT.

At least ten counts were recorded for this clonotype. This chain uses TRBV28 with TRBJ2-3; D unclear. The CDR3 has 14 residues. Germline V gives CDR1 MDHEN, CDR2 SYDVKM. V was cut by 3 bases and J by 10 bases, with 17 bases left in between. The CDR3 spells CASSFPAGWTSQYF. DNA for the CDR3: TGTGCCAGCAGTTTCCCCGCCGGGTGGACGTCGCAGTATTTT.

The V call is TRBV20-1, the J call TRBJ2-3, with D maybe TRBD2 (7 bases). Trimming removed 5 bases from V and 7 bases from J, with 22 bases in between. Germline values: CDR1 DFQATT, CDR2 SNEGSKA (reference sequence). The CDR3 contains 15 residues. In DNA form, the CDR3 reads TGCAGTGCTTACGAGGTGGGGGGGGGCGGTAATACGCAGTATTTT. Amino acids: CSAYEVGGGGNTQYF.

This clonotype occurred many times. The genes are TRBV7-3 and TRBJ2-5; 9 bases are shared with TRBD2. The junction had 5 bases not matched to a gene; V was cut back by 2 bases and J by 4 bases. This CDR3 is built from 15 residues. In germline, CDR1 is SGHTA, CDR2 FQGTGA. Here the CDR3 reads CASSLAGGPRETQYF. Written as DNA, the CDR3 is TGTGCCAGCAGCTTAGCGGGAGGGCCGAGAGAGACCCAGTACTTC.

This clonotype was recorded many times. The chain uses TRBV7-2 and TRBJ1-5; D is ambiguous. Trimming took 4 bases from V and 6 from J, leaving 10 bases between them. Germline lookup yields CDR1 SGHTA and CDR2 FQGNSA. The CDR3 totals 13 residues. The CDR3 region is CASSSDRGQPQHF. The CDR3 nucleotides are TGTGCCAGCAGCTCGGATCGCGGTCAGCCCCAGCATTTT.

This clonotype has ten or more counts. The chain has TRBV6-2 or TRBV6-3 and TRBJ1-5, with TRBD1 as a possible D gene (6 bases). Trimming removed 7 bases from V and 7 bases from J, with 11 bases in between. CDR1 and CDR2 (germline): MNHEY, SVGEGT. The CDR3 extends over 12 amino acids. CDR3 DNA sequence: TGTGCCAGCACGGGGGGGCGGCAGCCCCAGCATTTT. This gives the protein CASTGGRQPQHF.

This clonotype has ten or more counts. The rearrangement links TRBV12-3 or TRBV12-4 to TRBJ2-5; TRBD2 aligns across 9 bases. Trimming removed 4 bases from V and 2 bases from J; junction bases left unmatched: 11. The CDR3 runs 17 residues. DNA for the CDR3: TGTGCCAGCAGTTCCCCCCGTGCTAGCGGGATACAAGAGACCCAGTACTTC. Its translation is CASSSPRASGIQETQYF.

The genes are TRBV29-1 and TRBJ2-1; no firm D call. This CDR3 region has 12 residues. Germline-derived CDR1 and CDR2 are SQVTM and ANQGSEA. V shed 4 bases and J shed 8 bases, with 12 bases lying between them. This chain's CDR3 is CSVGSWTDEQFF. For the CDR3, the DNA is TGCAGCGTTGGCAGTTGGACCGATGAGCAGTTCTTC.

For this clonotype: The junction shows a germline mismatch at one end, possibly a read error. This chain joins TRBV28 and TRBJ2-6, with TRBD1 as a possible D gene (5 bases). This CDR3 comprises 15 residues. CDR1 and CDR2 from the germline V gene are MDHEN and SYDVKM. The chain's CDR3 is CASTHPQTGANALTF. The DNA for the CDR3 is TGTGCCAGCACCCACCCCCAGACTGGGGCCAACGCCCTGACTTTC.

The genes are TRBV14 and TRBJ2-5; 10 bases match TRBD2. V was pared by 0 bases and J by 3 bases, with 4 bases of the junction left unmatched. Germline CDR1 reads SGHDN; CDR2 reads FVKESK. CDR3 length equals 16 residues. CDR3: CASSQDRSGREETQYF. The CDR3 DNA sequence: TGTGCCAGCAGCCAAGATAGGAGCGGGAGGGAAGAGACCCAGTACTTC. Combining the CDR3 with reference TRBV14 and TRBJ2-5 gives the whole variable domain EAGVTQFPSHSVIEKGQTVTLRCDPISGHDNLYWYRRVMGKEIKFLLHFVKESKQDESGMPNNRFLAERTGGTYSTLKVQPAELEDSGVYFCASSQDRSGREETQYFGPGTRLLVL.

The V call is TRBV5-4, the J call TRBJ2-2, with 9 positions matching TRBD2. The V segment lost 4 bases and the J segment 4 bases; nucleotides outside the gene matches: 14. From germline, CDR1 is SGHNT and CDR2 YYREEE (reference sequence). The CDR3 has 18 amino acids. The CDR3 DNA reads TGTGCCAGCAGCCCGGGAGGTAGCGGGAGATTTTCCACCGGGGAGCTGTTTTTT. Translated: CASSPGGSGRFSTGELFF.

This clonotype was found many times. The CDR3 protein is CASSSPGGSSGNTIYF. The CDR3 region has the DNA TGTGCCAGTAGTAGCCCCGGGGGGAGCTCTGGAAACACCATATATTTT. The rearrangement links TRBV19 to TRBJ1-3; perhaps TRBD1 as D (5 bases). This CDR3 has 16 amino acids. The V gene's germline CDR1 is LNHDA and CDR2 SQIVND (reference sequence). V dropped 4 bases and J dropped 0 bases, with 13 bases sitting between them.

This clonotype came up a few times. V and J are TRBV28 and TRBJ1-2, with 9 bases matching TRBD1. The germline CDR1 and CDR2 sequences are MDHEN and SYDVKM. This CDR3 is 13 amino acids long. With V trimmed by 2 bases and J by 7 bases, 2 bases remained unmatched. The DNA for the CDR3 is TGTGCCAGCAGTTTAACAGGGGGCTCTGGCTACACCTTC. The encoded protein is CASSLTGGSGYTF.

This clonotype was observed a single time. A much more abundant neighbour one base away suggests this may be a read error. The V call is TRBV12-3 or TRBV12-4, the J call TRBJ1-2, with no clear D. CDR3 size: 13 residues. CDR3 loop: CANSPREGYGYTF. In DNA form, the CDR3 reads TGTGCCAACAGTCCGCGGGAGGGTTATGGCTACACCTTC.

This clonotype has more than one count but fewer than ten. This chain uses TRBV30 with TRBJ1-2; D gene ambiguous. CDR1 is GTSNPN, CDR2 SVGIG, per germline (reference sequence). This CDR3 is built from 10 residues. The V gene lost 4 bases and the J gene lost 3 bases, with 3 bases spanning the gap. The CDR3 reads CAWNDYGYTF. CDR3 bases: TGTGCCTGGAATGACTATGGCTACACCTTC.

The sample holds many counts of this clonotype. V and J are TRBV14 and TRBJ2-3; 9 nucleotides agree with TRBD2. Germline lookup yields CDR1 SGHDN and CDR2 FVKESK. This CDR3 is 19 amino acids long. V was pared by 0 bases and J by 3 bases, with 13 bases of the junction left unmatched. The CDR3 region is CASSQDPYGRGGPTDTQYF. Here the CDR3 DNA reads TGTGCCAGCAGCCAAGACCCCTATGGGCGGGGGGGCCCAACAGATACGCAGTATTTT.

This clonotype occurred many times. V and J are TRBV7-2 and TRBJ2-2; TRBD2 matches 8 bases. V lost 7 bases to trimming and J lost 5 bases; unmatched junction nucleotides: 9. The V gene's germline CDR1 is SGHTA and CDR2 FQGNSA. The CDR3 has 15 residues. The CDR3 sequence is CASTTAGVGTGELFF. In DNA, the CDR3 is TGTGCCAGCACCACAGCGGGAGTTGGGACCGGGGAGCTGTTTTTT.

This clonotype was recorded many times. The gene calls are TRBV7-8 and TRBJ2-3; D gene uncertain. Germline CDR1 SGHVS, CDR2 FQNEAQ. CDR3 length equals 14 residues. Trimming shortened V by 5 bases and J by 2 bases, and 11 bases separated the two germline ends. The CDR3 DNA follows: TGTGCCAGCAGCACCCGCGCGGCCACAGATACGCAGTATTTT. Its translation is CASSTRAATDTQYF.

With respect to this clonotype: A much larger clone lies a single base off, so this may be a read error. This chain connects TRBV5-6 to TRBJ1-5, with TRBD1 matching 7 bases. Germline V lookup: CDR1 SGHDT, CDR2 YYEEEE. V lost 2 bases and J lost 2; bases outside the gene matches: 1. The length of the CDR3 is 14 residues. CDR3 sequence reads: CASSFGTGNQPQHF. The CDR3 coding sequence is TGTGCCAGCAGCTTCGGGACAGGCAATCAGCCCCAGCATTTT.

As regards this clonotype: Given a much more abundant clone one base away, this may be a read error. This sequence joins TRBV12-3 or TRBV12-4 and TRBJ2-5; no firm D call. The CDR3 is 15 amino acids. V lost 3 bases and J 3 bases, leaving 14 bases between the germline ends. This CDR3 reads CASSFGRMGKETQYF. Here the CDR3 DNA reads TGTGCCAGCAGTTTCGGCAGGATGGGAAAAGAGACCCAGTACTTC.

This clonotype was counted between two and nine times. The rearrangement uses TRBV9 and TRBJ1-4; no definite D call. Germline loops: CDR1 SGDLS, CDR2 YYNGEE. V was cut by 2 bases and J by 2 bases, with 13 bases left in between. The CDR3 is 16 residues long. In DNA, the CDR3 is TGTGCCAGCAGCGTCTTCGCAGGTCGTACTAATGAAAAACTGTTTTTT. The encoded protein is CASSVFAGRTNEKLFF.